The 26 T cell receptor beta chains presented below share a single source sample, sequenced in a study of blood T cell repertoires in COVID-19. Sequencing used immunoSEQ multiplex PCR; TCRdb keeps in-frame clones, though not all of them. In the table there are some 70,000 clones, around four fifths of which are singletons. The sample consisted of peripheral blood. The origin of the receptors is a man aged 55 to 70 with COVID-19, enrolled during active disease.

CDR3 amino acids: CASSLESYVQETQYF. DNA of the CDR3: TGTGCCAGCAGCTTGGAAAGCTACGTTCAAGAGACCCAGTACTTC. This chain uses TRBV5-6 with TRBJ2-5; D call uncertain. Germline CDR1 SGHDT, CDR2 YYEEEE. Deletions cut 0 bases from V and 2 bases from J, with 11 bases between. The CDR3 has 15 residues.

The sample holds one count of this clone. The chain carries TRBV9 and TRBJ1-1; TRBD1 aligns across 7 bases. Germline V gene lookup returns CDR1 SGDLS and CDR2 YYNGEE. V lost 2 bases, J lost 2 bases, and 6 bases stayed unmatched. The length of the CDR3 is 15 residues. The CDR3 DNA reads as TGTGCCAGCAGCGTTACGGGACAGCGAAACACTGAAGCTTTCTTT. Residues: CASSVTGQRNTEAFF.

The rearrangement uses TRBV15 and TRBJ2-2; 12 bases fit TRBD2. The CDR3 covers 16 residues. Unmatched junction bases numbered 9, after V lost 4 bases and J lost 9 bases. Germline V CDR1 and CDR2: LNHNV, YYDKDF (reference sequence). CDR3 region: CATSNGLAGSIRELFF. CDR3 coding DNA: TGTGCCACCAGCAACGGACTAGCGGGGAGTATCCGGGAGCTGTTTTTT.

This clone occurred a few times. The CDR3 loop is CASSFLAETRSEQFF. CDR3 sequence (DNA): TGCGCCAGCAGCTTTCTAGCTGAGACCCGGAGTGAGCAGTTCTTC. V gene TRBV5-1 combines with J gene TRBJ2-1; possibly TRBD2 for D (5 bases). Trimming pared 2 bases from V and 9 bases from J, leaving 18 bases between. The CDR3 is 15 amino acids. From germline, CDR1 is SGHRS and CDR2 YFSETQ.

The rearrangement uses TRBV11-3 and TRBJ1-1; D is possibly TRBD1 (6 bases). CDR3 length: 15 amino acids. Germline V CDR1 and CDR2: SGHNT, YENEEA. The V gene lost 2 bases and the J gene lost 4 bases, with 14 bases spanning the gap. The CDR3 bases are TGTGCCAGCAGCTTACTCGGGGAGGGGGGCACTGAAGCTTTCTTT. As protein: CASSLLGEGGTEAFF.

The chain has TRBV10-2 and TRBJ2-5; D is undetermined. Per germline, CDR1 WSHSY and CDR2 SAAADI. V lost 1 base to trimming and J lost 2 bases, with 11 bases between them. CDR3 length: 15 residues. The CDR3 DNA reads as TGCGCCAGCAGTGAGTTTGGAGTCGGGCAAGAGACCCAGTACTTC. Its translation is CASSEFGVGQETQYF.

The chain carries TRBV5-6 and TRBJ2-7; TRBD1 matches 7 bases. Germline values: CDR1 SGHDT, CDR2 YYEEEE. CDR3 size: 13 residues. The J segment lost 6 bases and the V segment lost 4 bases, leaving 7 bases of the junction unmatched. The CDR3 nucleotides are TGTGCCAGCAGCCACGACAGGGTGGGCGAGCAGTACTTC. The encoded protein is CASSHDRVGEQYF.

This sequence joins TRBV5-4 and TRBJ2-3, with D maybe TRBD2 (5 bases). The CDR3 extends over 15 amino acids. Trimming stripped 1 base from V and 5 bases from J, with 14 bases between. CDR1 and CDR2 (germline): SGHNT, YYREEE (reference sequence). CDR3 residues: CASSLTREWKDTQYF. The DNA for the CDR3 is TGTGCCAGCAGCTTGACGAGGGAATGGAAAGATACGCAGTATTTT.

The rearrangement joins TRBV10-3 to TRBJ1-3, with D uncertain. There are 14 residues in the CDR3. Trimming stripped 10 bases from V and 1 base from J, with 14 bases between. CDR1 and CDR2 from the germline V gene are ENHRY and SYGVKD. CDR3 nucleotide sequence: TGTGCCACCGGGATCCCGGGGTCTGGAAACACCATATATTTT. It is translated as CATGIPGSGNTIYF.

The chain employs TRBV10-1 and TRBJ2-7, with D perhaps matching TRBD1 (5 bases). Germline CDR1 WNHNN, CDR2 SYGVQD (reference sequence). The CDR3 contains 13 residues. V lost 7 bases to trimming and J lost 4 bases, with 14 bases between them. The CDR3 protein is CASMRTKNYEQYF. The CDR3 DNA is TGCGCCAGCATGCGGACAAAAAATTACGAGCAGTACTTC.

V usage is TRBV9 and J usage is TRBJ2-1; D call uncertain. V shed 0 bases and J shed 8 bases, with 15 bases lying between them. The CDR3 has 15 amino acids. Germline CDR1 is SGDLS and CDR2 is YYNGEE. CDR3 residues: CASSVVRQARYEQFF. The CDR3 DNA sequence: TGTGCCAGCAGCGTAGTCCGGCAGGCACGGTATGAGCAGTTCTTC. Drawing the rest from reference TRBV9 and TRBJ2-1, the complete variable domain is DSGVTQTPKHLITATGQRVTLRCSPRSGDLSVYWYQQSLDQGLQFLIQYYNGEERAKGNILERFSAQQFPDLHSELNLSSLELGDSALYFCASSVVRQARYEQFFGPGTRLTVL.

This CDR3 reads CAWSVQKRGGRETQYF. In DNA form, the CDR3 reads TGTGCCTGGAGTGTACAGAAGCGGGGGGGCAGGGAGACCCAGTACTTC. The chain recombines TRBV30 with TRBJ2-5; 10 nucleotides line up with TRBD2. CDR1 and CDR2 from the germline V gene are GTSNPN and SVGIG (reference sequence). The CDR3 contains 16 residues. V dropped 0 bases and J dropped 5; count of bases not matched to a gene: 9.

V is TRBV7-9 and J is TRBJ2-5; D possibly corresponds to TRBD2 (5 bases). Germline V lookup: CDR1 SEHNR, CDR2 FQNEAQ (reference sequence). Trimming took 8 bases from V and 2 from J, leaving 9 bases between them. This CDR3 spans 12 amino acids. The CDR3 DNA reads TGTGCCAGCGTTGGAGGACAAGAGACCCAGTACTTC. Translated: CASVGGQETQYF.

The rearrangement uses TRBV5-1 and TRBJ2-2; TRBD1 might be the D (6 bases). The germline V and J ends were trimmed by 7 bases and 7 bases, with 17 bases remaining between them. The germline CDR1 and CDR2 sequences are SGHRS and YFSETQ. CDR3 length equals 14 residues. In nucleotides, the CDR3 is TGCGCCAGCGAGTCAGGGGAAGGAATCGGGGAGCTGTTTTTT. Its protein is CASESGEGIGELFF.

The rearrangement links TRBV11-3 to TRBJ2-1; 8 bases line up with TRBD2. This CDR3 has 13 amino acids. After removal of 3 bases from V and 9 bases from J, the junction contained 4 bases not matched to a gene. From germline, CDR1 is SGHNT and CDR2 YENEEA. For the CDR3, the DNA is TGTGCCAGCAGCTTTTTAGCGGGATCTGAGCAGTTCTTC. Translated, it gives CASSFLAGSEQFF.

The chain uses TRBV18 and TRBJ1-2; TRBD1 might be the D (6 bases). This CDR3 has 14 amino acids. V was clipped by 3 bases and J by 4 bases, with 12 bases between them. CDR1 and CDR2 (germline): KGHSH, LQKENI. The CDR3 bases are TGTGCCAGCTCACCGGGCGGACAGCTCTATGGCTACACCTTC. Translated, it gives CASSPGGQLYGYTF.

The gene calls are TRBV18 and TRBJ2-7; perhaps TRBD1 as D (6 bases). V was trimmed by 6 bases and J by 1 base, leaving 16 bases between them. The CDR3 has 15 residues. Germline CDR1 and CDR2: KGHSH and LQKENI. Here the CDR3 reads CASSLRGSKSYEQYF. CDR3 bases: TGTGCCAGCTCCCTGAGGGGGTCCAAGTCCTACGAGCAGTACTTC.

V is TRBV16 and J is TRBJ1-2, with D possibly TRBD1 on 6 matching bases. Trimming left V 2 bases short and J 1 base short, with 11 bases between. The CDR3 is made up of 15 amino acids. CDR1 is KGHSY and CDR2 is FQNENV in the germline V gene. The CDR3 DNA is TGTGCCAGCAGCCAAAACAGGGTCGGTAACTATGGCTACACCTTC. Translating it yields CASSQNRVGNYGYTF.

V gene TRBV20-1 combines with J gene TRBJ1-1, with TRBD1 identical over 9 bases. V shed 6 bases, J shed 11 bases, and the junction held 7 bases outside the gene matches. CDR1 and CDR2 from the germline V gene are DFQATT and SNEGSKA (reference sequence). The CDR3 extends over 11 amino acids. CDR3 sequence: CSAPDRGGAFF. CDR3 coding DNA: TGCAGTGCCCCGGACAGGGGAGGCGCTTTCTTT.

This clone was detected once. The chain has TRBV6-6 and TRBJ1-2; D gene uncertain. The CDR3 has 15 residues. The germline V gene has CDR1 MNHNY and CDR2 SVGAGI (reference sequence). V dropped 0 bases and J dropped 0 bases, with 8 bases sitting between them. CDR3 in DNA: TGTGCCAGCAGTTACTCGAGGAGAGCTAACTATGGCTACACCTTC. Protein: CASSYSRRANYGYTF.

This chain uses TRBV4-2 with TRBJ2-7, with D unclear. Trimming removed 1 base from V and 0 bases from J, with 7 bases in between. The CDR3 is made up of 14 amino acids. Germline CDR1 LGHNA, CDR2 YNFKEQ. This CDR3 is CASSQAASSYEQYF. The CDR3 DNA reads TGTGCCAGCAGCCAAGCTGCTAGCTCCTACGAGCAGTACTTC.

The chain has TRBV7-8 and TRBJ2-1; weak D call: TRBD1 (6 bases). The CDR3 runs to 12 residues. Deletions cut 5 bases from V and 8 bases from J, with 10 bases between. Germline V gene lookup returns CDR1 SGHVS and CDR2 FQNEAQ. As DNA, the CDR3 is TGTGCCAGCAGCCCACAGGGATATGAGCAGTTCTTC. This encodes CASSPQGYEQFF.

This clone was seen more than once but under ten times. V usage is TRBV6-5 and J usage is TRBJ1-6; D is unresolved. The germline V gene has CDR1 MNHEY and CDR2 SVGAGI. The CDR3 length is 15 residues. V was cut by 3 bases and J by 6 bases, with 12 bases left in between. CDR3: CASSYLLGSNSPLHF. The CDR3 DNA is TGTGCCAGCAGTTATCTCCTTGGTAGTAATTCACCCCTCCACTTT.

This chain uses TRBV30 with TRBJ1-3; tentatively, D is TRBD1 (5 bases). The CDR3 runs 14 residues. The germline V gene has CDR1 GTSNPN and CDR2 SVGIG (reference sequence). V dropped 3 bases and J dropped 1 base, with 10 bases sitting between them. CDR3 residues: CAWRTQGSGNTIYF. In nucleotides, the CDR3 is TGTGCCTGGAGGACCCAGGGTTCTGGAAACACCATATATTTT.

The chain has TRBV2 and TRBJ1-2; 8 bases align to TRBD1. The V and J ends lost 7 bases and 8 bases, in that order; junction bases with no gene match: 9. Per the germline V gene, CDR1 is SNHLY and CDR2 is FYNNEI. The CDR3 length is 13 residues. For the CDR3, the DNA is TGTGCCAGCAAGGTCAGGGGGCAGGGAGGCTACACCTTC. This gives the protein CASKVRGQGGYTF. Using reference TRBV2 and TRBJ1-2 for the parts outside the CDR3, the full variable domain is EPEVTQTPSHQVTQMGQEVILRCVPISNHLYFYWYRQILGQKVEFLVSFYNNEISEKSEIFDDQFSVERPDGSNFTLKIRSTKLEDSAMYFCASKVRGQGGYTFGSGTRLTVV.

The chain has TRBV30 and TRBJ1-3; D is unclear. The V end was cut by 3 bases, the J end by 4 bases, with 7 bases between. The germline gives CDR1 GTSNPN, CDR2 SVGIG (reference sequence). CDR3 length equals 12 residues. CDR3: CAWSQRGNTIYF. The CDR3 DNA reads as TGTGCCTGGAGCCAACGGGGAAACACCATATATTTT.